The 23 T cell receptor beta chains given below trace back to one sample, sequenced in a study of a mutant IDH1 vaccine in newly diagnosed glioma. The time point is: baseline, week 1 (first vaccination visit). The treatment is: pre-vaccination baseline after standard-of-care therapy. Assay: immunoSEQ multiplex PCR; the TCRdb copy retains only in-frame clones and omits some. Of tens of thousands of clones in the sample, about four fifths were seen once. The starting material was PBMCs, obtained from a glioma patient treated with radiotherapy, temozolomide or both. The receptors here all came from a man aged 40-55 years with glioma. Some clones in this sample may be carry-over from other donors' samples.

The table lists this clone with a count of one. As DNA, the CDR3 is TGTGCCACCAGCAGAGGGGAGGGCCCGGAAGCTTTCTTT. It codes for CATSRGEGPEAFF. The chain links TRBV15 to TRBJ1-1, with D unclear. Trimming shortened V by 1 base and J by 8 bases, and 11 bases separated the two germline ends. CDR1 and CDR2 from the germline V gene are LNHNV and YYDKDF (reference sequence). The CDR3 is 13 residues long. The full variable domain, in which reference TRBV15 and TRBJ1-1 provide the parts outside the CDR3, is DAMVIQNPRYQVTQFGKPVTLSCSQTLNHNVMYWYQQKSSQAPKLLFHYYDKDFNNEADTPDNFQSRRPNTSFCFLDIRSPGLGDTAMYLCATSRGEGPEAFFGQGTRLTVV.

As DNA, the CDR3 is TGTGCCAGCAGCTGGACAAGGGGAAACGAGCAGTACTTC. It translates to CASSWTRGNEQYF. The chain links TRBV5-6 to TRBJ2-7, with D perhaps matching TRBD1 (5 bases). The CDR3 totals 13 residues. The V gene's germline CDR1 is SGHDT and CDR2 YYEEEE. Trimming removed 3 bases from V and 5 bases from J, with 12 bases in between.

The CDR3 reads CASSGQSYNSPLHF. CDR3 coding DNA: TGTGCCAGTAGCGGGCAGAGCTATAATTCACCCCTCCACTTT. The chain links TRBV19 to TRBJ1-6, with no clear D. This CDR3 contains 14 residues. The V gene lost 6 bases and the J gene lost 3 bases, with 9 bases spanning the gap. Germline V lookup: CDR1 LNHDA, CDR2 SQIVND (reference sequence).

This clone has only a few counts. The chain recombines TRBV5-5 with TRBJ2-7; 7 bases are shared with TRBD1. The CDR3 extends over 12 amino acids. Germline assignment: CDR1 SGHKS and CDR2 YYEKEE (reference sequence). V was pared by 2 bases and J by 6 bases, with 2 bases of the junction left unmatched. CDR3 sequence (DNA): TGTGCCAGCAGCTTACACAGGGGCGAGCAGTACTTC. Protein product: CASSLHRGEQYF.

The chain recombines TRBV7-2 with TRBJ1-1, with a possible D match to TRBD1 (6 bases). Trimming shortened V by 0 bases and J by 0 bases, and 8 bases separated the two germline ends. The CDR3 runs 15 residues. Germline CDR1 and CDR2: SGHTA and FQGNSA. CDR3 sequence (DNA): TGTGCCAGCAGCTTAGCACAGGGCATGAACACTGAAGCTTTCTTT. Translating it yields CASSLAQGMNTEAFF.

The chain recombines TRBV6-1 with TRBJ1-4; D may be TRBD1 (5 bases). V was trimmed by 6 bases and J by 5 bases, leaving 10 bases between them. The CDR3 contains 13 residues. Germline V gene lookup returns CDR1 MNHNS and CDR2 SASEGT. CDR3 region: CASRGTGNEKLFF. Here the CDR3 DNA reads TGTGCCAGCAGGGGGACGGGGAATGAAAAACTGTTTTTT.

This clone occurred once. This chain joins TRBV4-1 and TRBJ1-4; D unclear. This CDR3 is built from 15 residues. The V gene's germline CDR1 is MGHRA and CDR2 YSYEKL. Trimming pared 4 bases from V and 3 bases from J, leaving 12 bases between. In DNA, the CDR3 is TGCGCCAGCAGCCTAGTCGGGCAACCTAATGAAAAACTGTTTTTT. Residues: CASSLVGQPNEKLFF.

The V gene is TRBV5-1, the J gene TRBJ2-7; D is uncertain. Germline V gives CDR1 SGHRS, CDR2 YFSETQ. CDR3 length: 15 amino acids. Trimming stripped 4 bases from V and 2 bases from J, with 16 bases between. The CDR3, as DNA: TGCGCCAGCAGCCTGGGGAATACCTTTCCCTACGAGCAGTACTTC. As protein: CASSLGNTFPYEQYF.

The chain combines TRBV6-6 with TRBJ2-7, with 9 bases aligning to TRBD1. This CDR3 has 13 residues. V lost 6 bases and J lost 0; bases outside the gene matches: 0. Germline V CDR1 and CDR2: MNHNY, SVGAGI (reference sequence). This CDR3 is CASRDRGSYEQYF. The CDR3 coding sequence is TGTGCCAGCAGGGACAGGGGCTCCTACGAGCAGTACTTC.

This clone was seen only once. This sequence joins TRBV30 and TRBJ1-5, with 7 positions matching TRBD1. Germline values: CDR1 GTSNPN, CDR2 SVGIG (reference sequence). The CDR3 is 14 residues long. J was trimmed by 1 base and V by 4 bases; bases with no gene match: 4. CDR3 sequence (DNA): TGTGCCTGGACTACGGGACAGAGCAATCAGCCCCAGCATTTT. As protein: CAWTTGQSNQPQHF. Drawing the rest from reference TRBV30 and TRBJ1-5, the complete variable domain is SQTIHQWPATLVQPVGSPLSLECTVEGTSNPNLYWYRQAAGRGLQLLFYSVGIGQISSEVPQNLSASRPQDRQFILSSKKLLLSDSGFYLCAWTTGQSNQPQHFGDGTRLSIL.

V and J are TRBV23-1 and TRBJ1-5; a possible D gene is TRBD1 (5 bases). TRBV23-1 is filed as an ORF, its function uncertain. V lost 0 bases to trimming and J lost 6 bases, with 15 bases between them. The CDR3 extends over 16 amino acids. CDR3 DNA sequence: TGCGCCAGCAGTCAATCGAGGTCCGCGGGGGGTCAGCCCCAGCATTTT. The encoded protein is CASSQSRSAGGQPQHF.

V is TRBV6-6 and J is TRBJ2-2; 7 bases are a match to TRBD1. Germline V gene data show CDR1 as MNHNY and CDR2 as SVGAGI (reference sequence). V was pared by 7 bases and J by 5 bases, with 4 bases of the junction left unmatched. The CDR3 is made up of 13 amino acids. The CDR3 is CASNPQGTGELFF. CDR3 coding DNA: TGTGCCAGCAACCCACAGGGGACCGGGGAGCTGTTTTTT.

V usage is TRBV5-1 and J usage is TRBJ2-7; 10 bases are a match to TRBD2. This CDR3 is 18 amino acids long. V dropped 4 bases and J dropped 3; count of bases not matched to a gene: 16. Germline-derived CDR1 and CDR2 are SGHRS and YFSETQ. The CDR3 coding sequence is TGCGCCAGCAGCCAACTGGCCAGCGGGGGGGCCGAATACTACGAGCAGTACTTC. Its protein is CASSQLASGGAEYYEQYF.

The J gene is TRBJ1-4, the V gene TRBV30, with 10 positions matching TRBD1. The ends lost 4 bases at V and 11 bases at J; junction bases unmatched: 10. Germline CDR1 is GTSNPN and CDR2 is SVGIG (reference sequence). CDR3 length: 14 residues. As DNA, the CDR3 is TGTGCCTGGAATAAGGGGACAGGGGTTCAGAAACTGTTTTTT. Translation gives CAWNKGTGVQKLFF.

In the case of this clone: Other DNA sequences in this specimen translate into the identical CDR3. The J gene is TRBJ2-3, the V gene TRBV2; no clear D. Germline V gives CDR1 SNHLY, CDR2 FYNNEI. CDR3 length: 12 residues. The V gene lost 6 bases and the J gene lost 3 bases, with 7 bases spanning the gap. This CDR3 reads CASRGSTDTQYF. Here the CDR3 DNA reads TGTGCCAGCAGAGGGTCGACAGATACGCAGTATTTT. Complete variable domain (other parts from reference TRBV2 and TRBJ2-3): EPEVTQTPSHQVTQMGQEVILRCVPISNHLYFYWYRQILGQKVEFLVSFYNNEISEKSEIFDDQFSVERPDGSNFTLKIRSTKLEDSAMYFCASRGSTDTQYFGPGTRLTVL.

The CDR3 DNA reads as TGTGCCAGCAGTTACGCCGGGACTAGCGGGTACGAGCAGTACTTC. Protein sequence: CASSYAGTSGYEQYF. The chain is built from TRBV6-5 and TRBJ2-7; 12 bases map to TRBD2. The CDR3 is made up of 15 amino acids. The ends lost 2 bases at V and 4 bases at J; junction bases unmatched: 3. The germline V gene encodes CDR1 MNHEY and CDR2 SVGAGI.

This clone was seen a few times. V usage is TRBV9 and J usage is TRBJ1-2; D is uncertain. The germline V gene encodes CDR1 SGDLS and CDR2 YYNGEE. The V and J ends lost 4 bases and 7 bases respectively, with 17 bases between them. The CDR3 contains 14 residues. For the CDR3, the DNA is TGTGCCAGCAGCAGCACAAAAGGGAGGTTTGGCTACACCTTC. It is translated as CASSSTKGRFGYTF.

Concerning this clone itself: Sequence at one end of the junction differs from germline and may be a read error. The chain joins TRBV6-1 to TRBJ2-3, with 11 bases aligning to TRBD2. This CDR3 contains 16 residues. The germline V gene encodes CDR1 MNHNS and CDR2 SASEGT. The CDR3 DNA sequence: TGTGCCAGCAGAGAAGGACTAGCGGGTAGCACAGATACGCAGTATTTT. Protein sequence: CASREGLAGSTDTQYF.

The V and J genes are TRBV19 and TRBJ1-6; D is unresolved. Trimming took off 3 bases at V and 6 bases at J, with 12 bases between the two ends. The CDR3 runs to 15 residues. CDR1 LNHDA and CDR2 SQIVND come from the germline V gene (reference sequence). The CDR3, as DNA: TGTGCCAGTAGTATCGGCCGCAGTATTAATTCACCCCTCCACTTT. Its translation: CASSIGRSINSPLHF.

V gene TRBV5-1 combines with J gene TRBJ1-3; D gene uncertain. This CDR3 has 15 residues. Trimming removed 3 bases at V and 4 bases at J, with 14 bases between. CDR1 and CDR2 from the germline V gene are SGHRS and YFSETQ. The CDR3 DNA reads TGCGCCAGCAGCTCTGCCCCGGTGGAAGGAAACACCATATATTTT. The encoded protein is CASSSAPVEGNTIYF.

This rearrangement joins TRBV29-1 to TRBJ1-5; D is possibly TRBD1 (5 bases). This CDR3 comprises 13 residues. Deletions cut 6 bases from V and 6 bases from J, with 15 bases between. Germline V gives CDR1 SQVTM, CDR2 ANQGSEA. CDR3 sequence reads: CSVCRGAGQPQHF. The CDR3, as DNA: TGCAGCGTGTGCAGAGGGGCGGGTCAGCCCCAGCATTTT.

This clone was observed a single time. The rearrangement links TRBV4-1 to TRBJ2-7, with D possibly TRBD2 on 5 matching bases. Germline lookup yields CDR1 MGHRA and CDR2 YSYEKL. The CDR3 consists of 14 residues. Trimming stripped 3 bases from V and 2 bases from J, with 11 bases between. CDR3 sequence (DNA): TGCGCCAGCAGCCAGGGAATCGGGGCCTACGAGCAGTACTTC. The encoded protein is CASSQGIGAYEQYF.

The chain is built from TRBV30 and TRBJ2-1; 9 bases line up with TRBD2. The trim removed 1 base at V and 2 bases at J, leaving 0 bases unmatched. The CDR3 covers 14 residues. Germline values: CDR1 GTSNPN, CDR2 SVGIG (reference sequence). DNA for the CDR3: TGTGCCTGGAGTGGCGGGGGGGCCTACAATGAGCAGTTCTTC. Amino acid sequence: CAWSGGGAYNEQFF.